The entry below describes one T cell receptor beta chain. This CDR3 region has 14 residues. The germline V gene encodes CDR1 LNHNV and CDR2 YYDKDF (reference sequence). V lost 11 bases and J lost 0, with 16 bases in between. Random hexamers were used to reverse transcribe the RNA input (about 0.45 to 1 ug). Using its own MiXCR run on the immunoSEQ multiplex PCR reads, TCRdb lists one record per CDR3 protein. Seen here are about 400,000 distinct CDR3 sequences, around 85% observed once, and the top ten hold under 0.15%. This sample is drawn from a study of CD8 T cells in Susac syndrome. This chain uses TRBV15 with TRBJ1-1, with D hard to call. The sample taken for sequencing was CD8+ T cells from PBMCs. The TCR sequence derives from a human donor with multiple sclerosis. DNA for the CDR3: TGTGCCGGGAGTAAGAGCAACATGAACACTGAAGCTTTCTTT. It is translated as CAGSKSNMNTEAFF.